This TCR beta chain was captured in a study of shared clonotypes between healthy human individuals. Using immunoSEQ multiplex PCR, the repertoire was profiled, and TCRdb retains in-frame clones only, with some absent. This sample has 2 million to 2.5 million clones, with less than 95% found just once. Findings and caveats of the study: Several donors held 5% to 5.5% of naive CD4 clonotypes in common. What rarefaction showed was incomplete sorted-subset sequencing despite large depth. Non-shared clonotypes showed lower generation probabilities than clonotypes common to all four donors.

This clone was picked up a small number of times. Its matching antigen is unknown. CDR3 length: 14 residues. Trimming took off 7 bases at V and 0 bases at J, with 12 bases between the two ends. The germline V gene encodes CDR1 MGHRA and CDR2 YSYEKL. This TCR came from a man between 18 and 35 years old in good health. Some clones in this sample may be carry-over from other donors' samples. The V gene is TRBV4-1, the J gene TRBJ1-1; TRBD1 might be the D (5 bases). The sample consisted of naive CD4+ T cells from PBMCs. Subset indicated: CD45RA+ positively selected. The CDR3 region is CASTQKDMNTEAFF. In nucleotides, the CDR3 is TGCGCCAGCACGCAAAAGGACATGAACACTGAAGCTTTCTTT.